One sample yielded the 26 T cell receptor beta chains listed below, sequenced in a study of cytomegalovirus exposure and HLA in healthy donors. PCR used 60 Vbeta primers and 13 Jbeta primers. The repertoire was sequenced with immunoSEQ multiplex PCR; TCRdb's copy has only in-frame clones and lacks some. This table holds about 160,000 clones, over 70% found once. The material sequenced was PBMCs. These receptors all stem from a middle-aged man in good health and CMV-seropositive.

On this clone itself: Other DNA sequences of this sample code for an identical CDR3. The chain is built from TRBV6-5 and TRBJ2-7; 11 nucleotides match TRBD1. Germline CDR1 reads MNHEY; CDR2 reads SVGAGI. V gave up 2 bases and J gave up 4 bases; unmatched junction bases: 4. The CDR3 has 15 amino acids. This CDR3 is CASSYRGQGVYEQYF. CDR3 sequence (DNA): TGTGCCAGCAGTTACCGGGGACAGGGGGTGTACGAGCAGTACTTC.

This clone has just a few counts. The genes are TRBV2 and TRBJ2-5, with D tentatively TRBD2 (6 bases). Trimming shortened V by 4 bases and J by 4 bases, and 10 bases separated the two germline ends. Germline V lookup: CDR1 SNHLY, CDR2 FYNNEI. The CDR3 length is 13 residues. The CDR3 nucleotides are TGTGCCAGCAGTGGGGGGGAGAGAGAGACCCAGTACTTC. This translates into CASSGGERETQYF.

This chain connects TRBV6-1 to TRBJ1-2; the D gene is possibly TRBD1 (5 bases). Trimming cost V 1 base and J 5 bases, with 8 bases left between them. This CDR3 contains 13 residues. CDR1 is MNHNS and CDR2 is SASEGT in the germline V gene. The CDR3 DNA follows: TGTGCCAGCAGTGAAGGGGGCGGTTATGGCTACACCTTC. This sequence encodes CASSEGGGYGYTF.

This chain links TRBV28 with TRBJ2-1; D possibly corresponds to TRBD1 (7 bases). Between the trimmed V and J ends, which lost 2 bases and 6 bases, there was a span of 14 bases. The germline gives CDR1 MDHEN, CDR2 SYDVKM. This CDR3 comprises 15 residues. The CDR3 nucleotides are TGTGCCAGCAGTTTAGGGCAGGGGGAGGTCAATGAGCAGTTCTTC. This gives the protein CASSLGQGEVNEQFF.

This chain joins TRBV4-1 and TRBJ2-3; 8 nucleotides align to TRBD2. The CDR3 is made up of 16 amino acids. Germline CDR1 and CDR2: MGHRA and YSYEKL. With V trimmed by 4 bases and J by 2 bases, 8 bases remained unmatched. CDR3: CASSRGLAGFTDTQYF. CDR3 DNA: TGCGCCAGCAGCCGGGGGTTAGCGGGATTCACAGATACGCAGTATTTT.

V and J are TRBV18 and TRBJ1-1; D unclear. Germline V gene sequence: CDR1 KGHSH, CDR2 LQKENI. Trimming cost V 2 bases and J 7 bases, with 11 bases left between them. CDR3 length: 13 residues. The CDR3 reads CASSPGQDREAFF. The CDR3 DNA sequence: TGTGCCAGCTCACCAGGGCAAGATCGTGAAGCTTTCTTT.

This sequence joins TRBV30 and TRBJ2-7; 11 bases align to TRBD1. Germline CDR1 and CDR2: GTSNPN and SVGIG (reference sequence). With V trimmed by 3 bases and J by 2 bases, 3 bases remained unmatched. The CDR3 extends over 14 amino acids. CDR3 protein: CAWRGQGVPYEQYF. As DNA, the CDR3 is TGTGCCTGGAGGGGACAGGGGGTTCCCTACGAGCAGTACTTC.

CDR3 bases: TGTGCCAGCAGCTCTCTGACAGGGACCTCTGGAAACACCATATATTTT. It is translated as CASSSLTGTSGNTIYF. The chain joins TRBV7-8 to TRBJ1-3, with TRBD1 identical over 7 bases. Trimming removed 4 bases from V and 0 bases from J; junction bases left unmatched: 6. Germline-derived CDR1 and CDR2 are SGHVS and FQNEAQ. This CDR3 has 16 amino acids.

A word on this clone: One junction end disagrees with the germline gene, perhaps due to a read error. The rearrangement joins TRBV7-7 to TRBJ2-5; TRBD1 matches 10 bases. CDR3 length equals 15 residues. Per germline, CDR1 SSHAT and CDR2 FNYEAQ (reference sequence). The CDR3 DNA reads as TGTGCTAGCAGCCCGCGACAGGGGGCAGGAGAGACCCAGTACTTC. Protein: CASSPRQGAGETQYF.

The chain joins TRBV28 to TRBJ2-2; D is possibly TRBD2 (6 bases). The CDR3 is 15 residues long. Germline lookup yields CDR1 MDHEN and CDR2 SYDVKM. The germline V and J ends were trimmed by 6 bases and 1 base, with 12 bases remaining between them. This CDR3 is CASREGPLNTGELFF. The CDR3 nucleotides are TGTGCCAGCAGGGAGGGGCCCCTGAACACCGGGGAGCTGTTTTTT. Using reference TRBV28 and TRBJ2-2 for the parts outside the CDR3, the full variable domain is DVKVTQSSRYLVKRTGEKVFLECVQDMDHENMFWYRQDPGLGLRLIYFSYDVKMKEKGDIPEGYSVSREKKERFSLILESASTNQTSMYLCASREGPLNTGELFFGEGSRLTVL.

The chain combines TRBV7-9 with TRBJ1-4; perhaps TRBD1 as D (5 bases). Trimming shortened V by 7 bases and J by 1 base, and 10 bases separated the two germline ends. The CDR3 loop spans 14 amino acids. Germline V gives CDR1 SEHNR, CDR2 FQNEAQ (reference sequence). The CDR3 spells CASTPGLTNEKLFF. The CDR3 region has the DNA TGTGCCAGCACCCCAGGGTTAACTAATGAAAAACTGTTTTTT.

J is TRBJ1-1 and V is TRBV18; D gene unclear. V shed 5 bases and J shed 4 bases, with 8 bases lying between them. Germline-derived CDR1 and CDR2 are KGHSH and LQKENI. The CDR3 spans 12 residues. The CDR3 loop reads CASSDSSTEAFF. As DNA, the CDR3 is TGTGCCAGCTCAGACTCGAGCACTGAAGCTTTCTTT. Full variable domain (outside the CDR3, taken from reference TRBV18 and TRBJ1-1): NAGVMQNPRHLVRRRGQEARLRCSPMKGHSHVYWYRQLPEEGLKFMVYLQKENIIDESGMPKERFSAEFPKEGPSILRIQQVVRGDSAAYFCASSDSSTEAFFGQGTRLTVV.

This clone came up a few times. The V gene is TRBV10-2, the J gene TRBJ1-2; a weak D match, TRBD1 (5 bases). Germline V CDR1 and CDR2: WSHSY, SAAADI. Trimming removed 6 bases at V and 0 bases at J, with 11 bases between. CDR3 length equals 14 residues. Here the CDR3 reads CASRGDLANYGYTF. CDR3 coding DNA: TGCGCCAGCAGGGGGGACTTAGCTAACTATGGCTACACCTTC.

The V gene is TRBV19, the J gene TRBJ1-1; D remains unclear. V lost 7 bases and J 1 base, leaving 10 bases between the germline ends. Per germline, CDR1 LNHDA and CDR2 SQIVND (reference sequence). This CDR3 spans 13 amino acids. This CDR3 reads CASNVVWNTEAFF. CDR3 sequence (DNA): TGTGCCAGTAATGTCGTCTGGAACACTGAAGCTTTCTTT.

The V call is TRBV5-4, the J call TRBJ2-7, with TRBD1 matching over 11 bases. The CDR3 sequence is 15 residues long. V lost 1 base, J lost 5 bases, and 5 bases stayed unmatched. Germline V lookup: CDR1 SGHNT, CDR2 YYREEE (reference sequence). This CDR3 reads CASSLKDRGLDEQYF. CDR3 DNA sequence: TGTGCCAGCAGCTTGAAGGACAGGGGGCTTGACGAGCAGTACTTC.

The V and J genes are TRBV11-3 and TRBJ2-3, with 11 bases identical to TRBD2. Germline V gene lookup returns CDR1 SGHNT and CDR2 YENEEA. The CDR3 runs 16 residues. Trimming removed 5 bases from V and 4 bases from J; junction bases left unmatched: 8. CDR3 sequence (DNA): TGTGCCAGCAGCCCGGGACTAGCGGTGGGTCCAGATACGCAGTATTTT. Encoded protein: CASSPGLAVGPDTQYF.

This clone was seen only once. The chain combines TRBV6-5 with TRBJ1-1, with 8 bases fitting TRBD1. Germline assignment: CDR1 MNHEY and CDR2 SVGAGI. J was trimmed by 3 bases and V by 3 bases; bases with no gene match: 9. CDR3 size: 16 residues. CDR3 residues: CASSYGVVDRDTEAFF. CDR3 DNA: TGTGCCAGCAGTTATGGTGTAGTGGACAGGGACACTGAAGCTTTCTTT.

V gene TRBV11-2 combines with J gene TRBJ2-6; 9 nucleotides line up with TRBD1. The CDR3 is 17 residues long. Looked up from germline, CDR1 is SGHAT and CDR2 is FQNNGV. Trimming removed 5 bases from V and 0 bases from J; junction bases left unmatched: 5. CDR3 sequence reads: CASSPGQGRSGANVLTF. The CDR3 DNA reads as TGTGCCAGCAGCCCGGGACAGGGCCGCTCTGGGGCCAACGTCCTGACTTTC.

CDR3 protein: CASSLAGSGGARNIQYF. The CDR3 DNA is TGCGCCAGCAGCTTGGCCGGTAGCGGGGGGGCCAGGAACATTCAGTACTTC. This rearrangement joins TRBV5-1 to TRBJ2-4, with 11 bases lining up with TRBD2. Per germline, CDR1 SGHRS and CDR2 YFSETQ. CDR3 length: 17 amino acids. J was trimmed by 7 bases and V by 0 bases; bases with no gene match: 9.

V usage is TRBV28 and J usage is TRBJ1-1; D ambiguous. The V end lost 6 bases, the J end lost 3 bases, and 5 bases lay between the germline ends. This CDR3 is built from 11 residues. Germline V gene lookup returns CDR1 MDHEN and CDR2 SYDVKM. The CDR3 DNA reads TGTGCCAGCAGGCGGGACACTGAAGCTTTCTTT. Translated, it gives CASRRDTEAFF.

J is TRBJ2-7 and V is TRBV11-2; D unresolved. The V and J ends lost 1 base and 0 bases respectively, with 10 bases between them. Per germline, CDR1 SGHAT and CDR2 FQNNGV. This CDR3 is 15 amino acids long. CDR3 DNA sequence: TGTGCCAGCAGCTTAGGGATGGGCAGCTCCTACGAGCAGTACTTC. Protein sequence: CASSLGMGSSYEQYF.

The V gene is TRBV9, the J gene TRBJ2-7; TRBD1 aligns across 9 bases. Germline V lookup: CDR1 SGDLS, CDR2 YYNGEE. V was clipped by 4 bases and J by 4 bases; unmatched bases: 12. CDR3 length equals 16 residues. CDR3 amino acids: CASSQPGQGASYEQYF. CDR3 sequence (DNA): TGTGCCAGCAGCCAACCGGGACAGGGCGCATCGTACGAGCAGTACTTC.

The chain is built from TRBV21-1 and TRBJ1-3; the DNA was not compared with TRBD1, the D call given in the table. TRBV21-1 is noted as a pseudogene. The CDR3 sequence is 21 residues long. CDR3 in amino acids: CASSNWPLGQGPGGAGNTIYF. The DNA of the CDR3 is TGTGCCAGCAGCAACTGGCCTCTGGGACAGGGGCCCGGGGGCGCTGGAAACACCATATATTTT.

Of note for this clone: The junction shows a germline mismatch at one end, possibly a read error. The V and J genes are TRBV7-2 and TRBJ2-5; 9 bases line up with TRBD1. CDR1 and CDR2 from the germline V gene are SGHTA and FQGNSA. The CDR3 is made up of 12 amino acids. The CDR3 DNA reads as TGTGCCAGCAGCTTAGACAGGGGGCGAGTTGACTTC. This translates into CASSLDRGRVDF. The variable domain in full, with the rest retrieved from reference TRBV7-2 and TRBJ2-5, is GAGVSQSPSNKVTEKGKDVELRCDPISGHTALYWYRQSLGQGLEFLIYFQGNSAPDKSGLPSDRFSAERTGGSVSTLTIQRTQQEDSAVYLCASSLDRGRVDFGPGTRLLVL.

The chain employs TRBV7-3 and TRBJ2-7, with a weak D call TRBD2 (6 bases). V was cut by 8 bases and J by 0 bases, with 8 bases left in between. There are 12 residues in the CDR3. The germline CDR1 and CDR2 sequences are SGHTA and FQGTGA. The CDR3, as DNA: TGTGCCAGCTTTAGCGGCTCCTACGAGCAGTACTTC. The encoded protein is CASFSGSYEQYF.

The chain joins TRBV29-1 to TRBJ2-1, with 10 nucleotides matching TRBD2. The ends lost 1 base at V and 6 bases at J; junction bases unmatched: 3. The germline V gene has CDR1 SQVTM and CDR2 ANQGSEA. The CDR3 extends over 14 amino acids. The DNA of the CDR3 is TGCAGCGTTGAAGTCCAGCGGGAGGGCAATGAGCAGTTCTTC. This gives the protein CSVEVQREGNEQFF.